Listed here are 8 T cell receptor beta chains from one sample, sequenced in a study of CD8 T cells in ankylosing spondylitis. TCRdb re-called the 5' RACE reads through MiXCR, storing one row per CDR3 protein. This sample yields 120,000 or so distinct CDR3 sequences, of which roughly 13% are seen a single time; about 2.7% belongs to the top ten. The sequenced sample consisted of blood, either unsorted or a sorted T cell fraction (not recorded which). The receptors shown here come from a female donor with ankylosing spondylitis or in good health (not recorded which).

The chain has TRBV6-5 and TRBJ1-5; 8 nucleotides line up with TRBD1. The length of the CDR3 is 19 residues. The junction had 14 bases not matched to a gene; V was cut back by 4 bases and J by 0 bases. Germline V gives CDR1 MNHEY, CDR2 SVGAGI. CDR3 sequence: CASSLRAGQGDYSNQPQHF. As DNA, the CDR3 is TGTGCCAGCAGTTTAAGGGCCGGACAGGGAGACTATAGCAATCAGCCCCAGCATTTT.

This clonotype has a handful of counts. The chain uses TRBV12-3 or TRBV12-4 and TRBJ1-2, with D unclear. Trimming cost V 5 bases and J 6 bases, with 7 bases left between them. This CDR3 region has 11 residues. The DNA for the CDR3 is TGTGCCAGCAGTAACATGAATGGCTACACCTTC. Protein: CASSNMNGYTF.

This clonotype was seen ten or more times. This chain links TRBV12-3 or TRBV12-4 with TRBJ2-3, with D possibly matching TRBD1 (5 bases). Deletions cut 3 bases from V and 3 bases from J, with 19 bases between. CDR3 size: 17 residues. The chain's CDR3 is CASSFRGHGELTDTQYF. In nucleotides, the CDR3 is TGTGCCAGCAGTTTTCGAGGACATGGAGAATTGACAGATACGCAGTATTTT.

CDR3 sequence: CSARFRAGGSSYNEQFF. CDR3 nucleotides: TGCAGTGCTAGATTCAGGGCCGGGGGCAGCTCCTACAATGAGCAGTTCTTC. The V call is TRBV20-1, the J call TRBJ2-1, with D perhaps being TRBD1 or TRBD2 (6 bases each). The germline CDR1 and CDR2 sequences are DFQATT and SNEGSKA (reference sequence). V shed 2 bases and J shed 0 bases, with 17 bases lying between them. The CDR3 consists of 17 residues.

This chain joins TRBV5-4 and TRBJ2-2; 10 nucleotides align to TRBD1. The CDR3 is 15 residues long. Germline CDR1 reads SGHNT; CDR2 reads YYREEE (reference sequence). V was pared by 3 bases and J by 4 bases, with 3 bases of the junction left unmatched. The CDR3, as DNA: TGTGCCAGCAGCTGGACAGGGGGGATCACCGGGGAGCTGTTTTTT. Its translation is CASSWTGGITGELFF.

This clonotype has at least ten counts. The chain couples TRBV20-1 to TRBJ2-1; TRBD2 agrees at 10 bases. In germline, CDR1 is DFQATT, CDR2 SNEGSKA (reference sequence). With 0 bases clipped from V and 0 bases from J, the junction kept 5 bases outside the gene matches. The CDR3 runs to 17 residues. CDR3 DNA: TGCAGTGCTAGAGACGCTGCTAGCGGGAGCTCCTACAATGAGCAGTTCTTC. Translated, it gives CSARDAASGSSYNEQFF.

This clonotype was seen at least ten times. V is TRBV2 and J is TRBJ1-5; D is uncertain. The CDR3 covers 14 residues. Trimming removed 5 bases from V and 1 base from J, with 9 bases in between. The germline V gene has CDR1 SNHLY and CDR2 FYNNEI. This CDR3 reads CASSLSRSNQPQHF. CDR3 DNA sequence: TGTGCCAGCAGTCTGAGTAGAAGCAATCAGCCCCAGCATTTT.

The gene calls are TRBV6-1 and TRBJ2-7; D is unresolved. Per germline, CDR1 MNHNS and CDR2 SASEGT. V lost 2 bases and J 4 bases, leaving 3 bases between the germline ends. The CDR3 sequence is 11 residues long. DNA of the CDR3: TGTGCCAGCAGTGAACCTTACGAGCAGTACTTC. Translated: CASSEPYEQYF.